Following are 5 T cell receptor beta chains from one sample sequenced in a study of identical twins. One entry per CDR3 protein results from TCRdb running MiXCR on the 5' RACE reads. The data show more than 250,000 distinct CDR3 sequences, under 9.5% seen once. Another study also made use of these data, one on yellow fever vaccine responses in identical twins.

Source material: memory (CD45RO+) T cells sorted from blood. These TCRs come from a woman younger than 30 in good health.

This chain uses TRBV20-1 with TRBJ1-1; 8 positions agree with TRBD1. The V gene's germline CDR1 is DFQATT and CDR2 SNEGSKA (reference sequence). This CDR3 is 11 amino acids long. J was trimmed by 8 bases and V by 1 base; bases with no gene match: 0. CDR3 DNA sequence: TGCAGTGCTAGAGGGACAGGGGAAGCTTTCTTT. Its translation is CSARGTGEAFF.

This clonotype was observed many times. The rearrangement links TRBV9 to TRBJ2-1, with 8 bases that match TRBD1. Germline CDR1 is SGDLS and CDR2 is YYNGEE. There are 15 residues in the CDR3. The J segment lost 7 bases and the V segment lost 4 bases, leaving 10 bases of the junction unmatched. The DNA for the CDR3 is TGTGCCAGCAGCCCGTCCCCAGGGGGCTTAAATGAGCAGTTCTTC. It translates to CASSPSPGGLNEQFF.

This clonotype was seen a few times. This chain uses TRBV7-2 with TRBJ1-4; D is perhaps TRBD1 (5 bases). Between the trimmed V and J ends, which lost 6 bases and 10 bases, there was a span of 18 bases. The CDR3 has 14 amino acids. Germline lookup yields CDR1 SGHTA and CDR2 FQGNSA. Written as DNA, the CDR3 is TGTGCCAGCAGTCGTGCCCTGGGGCTAGGAAAACTGTTTTTT. Amino acid sequence: CASSRALGLGKLFF.

The chain has TRBV6-8 and TRBJ2-3, with D perhaps matching TRBD2 (6 bases). Germline CDR1 reads MNHGY; CDR2 reads SAAAGT. V lost 6 bases to trimming and J lost 1 base, with 14 bases between them. This CDR3 comprises 15 residues. CDR3 sequence (DNA): TGTGCCAGCAGCCAGATGGGACTCCGCACAGATACGCAGTATTTT. Translation gives CASSQMGLRTDTQYF.

The rearrangement links TRBV2 to TRBJ2-3, with unresolved D. The CDR3 sequence is 14 residues long. From germline, CDR1 is SNHLY and CDR2 FYNNEI. The ends were cut back, 6 bases at V and 2 bases at J, with 12 bases in the middle. The CDR3 spells CASRDRAVTDTQYF. CDR3 DNA sequence: TGTGCCAGCAGAGACCGGGCGGTCACAGATACGCAGTATTTT.